These 24 T cell receptor beta chains share one sample of origin, sequenced in a study of blood T cell repertoires in COVID-19. Produced via immunoSEQ multiplex PCR; TCRdb's table is partial and in-frame only. Here the sample spans fewer than 85,000 clones, approximately 88% being singletons. The sample taken for sequencing was peripheral blood. These receptors all stem from a man aged 60-69 years with acute or convalescent COVID-19.

The rearrangement uses TRBV11-2 and TRBJ2-7, with D possibly matching TRBD1 (6 bases). The CDR3 covers 18 residues. The germline V gene has CDR1 SGHAT and CDR2 FQNNGV. Trimming pared 0 bases from V and 3 bases from J, leaving 21 bases between. The CDR3 loop reads CASSLDHMFWGRFYEQYF. The CDR3 DNA is TGTGCCAGCAGCTTAGATCATATGTTCTGGGGGCGCTTCTACGAGCAGTACTTC.

This chain connects TRBV30 to TRBJ2-3; 10 bases are shared with TRBD2. After removal of 4 bases from V and 7 bases from J, the junction contained 8 bases not matched to a gene. CDR3 size: 14 residues. From germline, CDR1 is GTSNPN and CDR2 SVGIG (reference sequence). DNA for the CDR3: TGTGCCTGGACTCAGCGGGGGGGCTGGTATACGCAGTATTTT. Its translation is CAWTQRGGWYTQYF.

The chain links TRBV9 to TRBJ1-5; D call uncertain. Germline CDR1 and CDR2: SGDLS and YYNGEE. Trimming pared 2 bases from V and 0 bases from J, leaving 6 bases between. This CDR3 has 14 amino acids. CDR3 in amino acids: CASSVRYSNQPQHF. CDR3 sequence (DNA): TGTGCCAGCAGCGTCAGATATAGCAATCAGCCCCAGCATTTT.

This rearrangement joins TRBV29-1 to TRBJ1-5; D not certain. The CDR3 runs to 14 residues. Germline-derived CDR1 and CDR2 are SQVTM and ANQGSEA. DNA for the CDR3: TGCAGTGACCGAGCGGGGATGAGGTATCAGCCCCAGCATTTT. It encodes CSDRAGMRYQPQHF.

The V call is TRBV5-6, the J call TRBJ1-2; TRBD1 matches 8 bases. Losses at the gene ends were 0 bases for V and 5 bases for J; bases not matched to a gene: 12. There are 17 residues in the CDR3. Germline lookup yields CDR1 SGHDT and CDR2 YYEEEE. This chain's CDR3 is CASSLGFQGARGYGYTF. The CDR3 region has the DNA TGTGCCAGCAGCTTGGGATTTCAGGGGGCGAGGGGATATGGCTACACCTTC.

The chain links TRBV5-1 to TRBJ1-3, with D tentatively TRBD1 (5 bases). The CDR3 spans 15 residues. In germline, CDR1 is SGHRS, CDR2 YFSETQ. Trimming pared 0 bases from V and 0 bases from J, leaving 7 bases between. CDR3 sequence: CASSLADSSGNTIYF. The CDR3 DNA is TGCGCCAGCAGCTTGGCCGACAGCTCTGGAAACACCATATATTTT.

V and J are TRBV4-1 and TRBJ1-2, with unresolved D. Trimming removed 3 bases at V and 5 bases at J, with 10 bases between. The germline V gene encodes CDR1 MGHRA and CDR2 YSYEKL. This CDR3 region has 13 residues. In DNA, the CDR3 is TGCGCCAGCAGCCAGCCGGGAAGATATGGCTACACCTTC. Encoded protein: CASSQPGRYGYTF.

CDR3 region: CASTYPRTGGSGYTF. The CDR3 bases are TGTGCCAGCACCTACCCCCGGACAGGGGGATCTGGCTACACCTTC. The V gene is TRBV2, the J gene TRBJ1-2, with TRBD1 identical over 10 bases. Trimming removed 7 bases from V and 7 bases from J; junction bases left unmatched: 12. CDR1 and CDR2 (germline): SNHLY, FYNNEI. The CDR3 loop spans 15 amino acids.

The chain has TRBV20-1 and TRBJ2-5, with 9 bases identical to TRBD1. CDR1 and CDR2 (germline): DFQATT, SNEGSKA (reference sequence). V lost 3 bases and J lost 1; bases outside the gene matches: 6. CDR3 length: 15 residues. The DNA of the CDR3 is TGCAGTGCTAGTCCCGGGACAGGGAGCCAAGAGACCCAGTACTTC. It specifies CSASPGTGSQETQYF.

This chain connects TRBV1 to TRBJ2-5; TRBD2 is the table's D call, not checked against the DNA. TRBV1 counts as a pseudogene. The CDR3 has 15 residues. The CDR3 DNA follows: TGCACCAGCAGGGAGACTAGCGGGGTGCCCGAGACCCAGTACTTC. Encoded protein: CTSRETSGVPETQYF.

The chain has TRBV6-1 and TRBJ1-1; D might be TRBD1 (6 bases). Germline CDR1 MNHNS, CDR2 SASEGT. This CDR3 contains 15 residues. Trimming cost V 1 base and J 0 bases, with 9 bases left between them. CDR3 in amino acids: CASSEEGGMNTEAFF. The CDR3 nucleotides read TGTGCCAGCAGTGAAGAAGGGGGTATGAACACTGAAGCTTTCTTT.

The V gene is TRBV13, the J gene TRBJ1-2, with TRBD1 matching 8 bases. This CDR3 has 15 residues. With 0 bases clipped from V and 8 bases from J, the junction kept 8 bases outside the gene matches. Germline V CDR1 and CDR2: PRHDT, FYEKMQ (reference sequence). Here the CDR3 reads CASSLGRDRSYGYTF. The CDR3 DNA reads TGTGCCAGCAGCTTAGGCCGGGACAGGAGCTACGGCTACACCTTC.

CDR3 loop: CASSQDGARTGELFF. CDR3 bases: TGTGCCAGCAGCCAAGATGGGGCGAGGACCGGGGAGCTGTTTTTT. The J gene is TRBJ2-2, the V gene TRBV3-1 (or the pseudogene TRBV3-2); D possibly corresponds to TRBD1 (5 bases). Germline V gene lookup returns CDR1 LGHDT and CDR2 YNNKEL (reference sequence). V was clipped by 0 bases and J by 5 bases, with 10 bases between them. The CDR3 is made up of 15 amino acids.

The chain is built from TRBV6-5 and TRBJ1-1; tentative D call: TRBD1 (5 bases). The germline CDR1 and CDR2 sequences are MNHEY and SVGAGI. This CDR3 spans 15 amino acids. Trimming took off 10 bases at V and 4 bases at J, with 22 bases between the two ends. CDR3 sequence (DNA): TGTGCCATCCGGGGGGTGGGAAGGGTAGTCACTGAAGCTTTCTTT. This codes for CAIRGVGRVVTEAFF.

The chain recombines TRBV23-1 with TRBJ2-7, with D possibly matching TRBD1 (6 bases). TRBV23-1 is sorted into the ORF group, with uncertain function. Deletions cut 5 bases from V and 2 bases from J, with 19 bases between. The CDR3 has 16 amino acids. The CDR3 DNA sequence: TGCGCCAGCAGTTTCCGGTTAGGGACACAGCCCTACGAGCAGTACTTC. Amino acid sequence: CASSFRLGTQPYEQYF.

The chain employs TRBV18 and TRBJ1-2, with 7 nucleotides matching TRBD1. The CDR3 has 13 amino acids. Per germline, CDR1 KGHSH and CDR2 LQKENI. Trimming took 3 bases from V and 8 from J; bases not matched to a gene: 6. CDR3 sequence: CASSPATGVGYTF. The CDR3 nucleotides read TGTGCCAGCTCACCGGCAACAGGGGTAGGCTACACCTTC.

This clone was seen just once. The CDR3 loop reads CASSQDSGGKETQYF. The CDR3 DNA reads as TGCGCCAGCAGCCAAGATTCAGGGGGAAAAGAGACCCAGTACTTC. The V and J genes are TRBV4-1 and TRBJ2-5; 7 nucleotides align to TRBD1. The CDR3 covers 15 residues. Germline CDR1 is MGHRA and CDR2 is YSYEKL. The trim removed 0 bases at V and 3 bases at J, leaving 4 bases unmatched.

The chain has TRBV27 and TRBJ1-2, with no clear D. The CDR3 consists of 12 residues. V lost 8 bases and J lost 8, with 15 bases in between. Germline lookup yields CDR1 MNHEY and CDR2 SMNVEV (reference sequence). As DNA, the CDR3 is TGTGCCAGCGGGAGAGCTACGGACGGCTACACCTTC. It specifies CASGRATDGYTF.

This chain links TRBV5-6 with TRBJ1-2; the D gene is possibly TRBD1 (6 bases). The CDR3 length is 14 residues. V was cut by 4 bases and J by 0 bases, with 10 bases left in between. Germline V gives CDR1 SGHDT, CDR2 YYEEEE. The CDR3 sequence: CASSGDRSNYGYTF. The CDR3 nucleotides are TGTGCCAGCAGCGGAGACAGGTCTAACTATGGCTACACCTTC.

This chain joins TRBV4-2 and TRBJ2-2, with 7 bases lining up with TRBD1. The germline V gene has CDR1 LGHNA and CDR2 YNFKEQ. The CDR3 covers 16 residues. With 0 bases clipped from V and 5 bases from J, the junction kept 6 bases outside the gene matches. The CDR3 sequence: CASSQDVAGGTGELFF. The CDR3 DNA follows: TGTGCCAGCAGCCAAGATGTGGCAGGGGGAACCGGGGAGCTGTTTTTT.

The genes are TRBV12-3 or TRBV12-4 and TRBJ2-7, with a tentative D call TRBD2 (5 bases). The CDR3 length is 13 residues. Trimming took off 7 bases at V and 0 bases at J, with 10 bases between the two ends. For the CDR3, the DNA is TGTGCCAGCAAGAGGGCCAGCTCCTACGAGCAGTACTTC. Translated: CASKRASSYEQYF.

The rearrangement uses TRBV18 and TRBJ1-2, with a tentative D call TRBD1 (5 bases). The CDR3 runs to 18 residues. Trimming stripped 0 bases from V and 5 bases from J, with 22 bases between. Per germline, CDR1 KGHSH and CDR2 LQKENI. The CDR3 here is CASSPPGGPRQGPYGYTF. CDR3 bases: TGTGCCAGCTCACCACCGGGCGGCCCCCGGCAGGGTCCTTATGGCTACACCTTC. Full variable domain (rest looked up from reference TRBV18 and TRBJ1-2): NAGVMQNPRHLVRRRGQEARLRCSPMKGHSHVYWYRQLPEEGLKFMVYLQKENIIDESGMPKERFSAEFPKEGPSILRIQQVVRGDSAAYFCASSPPGGPRQGPYGYTFGSGTRLTVV.

The V and J genes are TRBV12-3 or TRBV12-4 and TRBJ1-2; TRBD1 might be the D (5 bases). The CDR3 length is 11 residues. Trimming cost V 5 bases and J 14 bases, with 15 bases left between them. CDR3 bases: TGTGCCAGCAGTATCGGCGGGGCCATTACCTTC. This gives the protein CASSIGGAITF.

The genes are TRBV9 and TRBJ2-3, with D possibly TRBD2 on 6 matching bases. CDR3 length equals 13 residues. In germline, CDR1 is SGDLS, CDR2 YYNGEE. Trimming removed 0 bases at V and 4 bases at J, with 6 bases between. The CDR3 bases are TGTGCCAGCAGCGTAGGACTAGCAGATACGCAGTATTTT. Encoded protein: CASSVGLADTQYF.